A selection of T cell receptor beta chains follows, all from one sample in a study of blood T cell repertoires in COVID-19. Only in-frame clones appear in the TCRdb table, and some are missing; sequencing was by immunoSEQ multiplex PCR. The sample yields 150,000 to 180,000 clones, approximately 80% seen once. Material: peripheral blood. The receptors were sampled from a woman aged 55-69 years with COVID-19, enrolled during active disease. CDR3s include the opening cysteine and the closing phenylalanine or tryptophan. Each record gives: clone size, CDR3 length, D gene, J gene, V gene, CDR3 protein, CDR3 DNA. A D gene is named only where the DNA matches it firmly. Only some rows state a clone size, as once, few, many or a class for expanded clones.

>.|17|TRBD1|TRBJ1-5|TRBV7-9
CASSPLSTDRPNQPQHF
TGTGCCAGCAGCCCCTTAAGTACGGACAGGCCGAATCAGCCCCAGCATTTT
>once|13|.|TRBJ1-1|TRBV7-2
CASSLRSGLEAFF
TGTGCCAGCAGCTTACGCTCCGGTTTGGAAGCTTTCTTT
>.|15|.|TRBJ2-1|TRBV4-1
CASSQDVSSGNEQFF
TGCGCCAGCAGCCAAGATGTTAGCAGTGGCAATGAGCAGTTCTTC
>.|15|.|TRBJ2-2|TRBV19
CASSIVGRGAGELFF
TGTGCCAGTAGTATAGTAGGCAGGGGGGCCGGGGAGCTGTTTTTT
>.|12|.|TRBJ1-5|TRBV19
CASSASNQPQHF
TGTGCCAGTAGTGCGTCGAATCAGCCCCAGCATTTT
>.|16|.|TRBJ1-6|TRBV6-1
CASSDGLSSYNSPLHF
TGTGCCAGCAGTGATGGACTGAGCTCCTATAATTCACCCCTCCACTTT
>once|16|TRBD2|TRBJ2-1|TRBV10-3
CAISLPSGVGYNEQFF
TGTGCCATCAGTCTCCCTAGCGGGGTAGGGTACAATGAGCAGTTCTTC
>few|15|.|TRBJ2-2|TRBV7-3
CASSPGGGQTGELFF
TGTGCCAGCAGTCCCGGTGGGGGCCAAACCGGGGAGCTGTTTTTT
>once|14|TRBD1|TRBJ1-2|TRBV3-1/TRBV3-2
CASSQGVGGRGYTF
TGTGCCAGCAGCCAAGGCGTAGGGGGCAGGGGCTACACCTTC
>.|14|TRBD1|TRBJ1-1|TRBV6-2/TRBV6-3
CASSYNGQGGEAFF
TGTGCCAGCAGTTACAATGGACAGGGAGGGGAAGCTTTCTTT
>once|16|TRBD1|TRBJ2-1|TRBV11-3
CASSLGTGGGFNEQFF
TGTGCCAGCAGCTTGGGGACAGGGGGGGGATTCAATGAGCAGTTCTTC
>.|14|.|TRBJ1-4|TRBV7-9
CASSSTGTEEKLFF
TGTGCCAGCAGCTCCACAGGGACGGAAGAAAAACTGTTTTTT
>few|15|.|TRBJ1-2|TRBV11-2
CASSLWGGANYGYTF
TGTGCCAGCAGCCTCTGGGGGGGGGCTAACTATGGCTACACCTTC
>.|18|TRBD2|TRBJ2-3|TRBV29-1
CSAVPTSGGPTSTDTQYF
TGCAGCGCCGTCCCCACTAGCGGGGGGCCGACTAGCACAGATACGCAGTATTTT
>.|11|TRBD2|TRBJ2-5|TRBV6-5
CASGGEETQYF
TGTGCCAGCGGGGGGGAGGAGACCCAGTACTTC
>.|13|.|TRBJ1-1|TRBV10-2
CASSTTDSTEAFF
TGCGCCAGCAGCACAACGGACAGCACTGAAGCTTTCTTT